These 19 T cell receptor beta chains were sequenced from one sample in a study of cytomegalovirus exposure and HLA in healthy donors. PCR amplification relied on 60 Vbeta primers (plus 13 Jbeta primers). TCRdb keeps only in-frame clones here, not all; method: immunoSEQ multiplex PCR. Among 150,000 to 200,000 clones listed, about three quarters were seen once. The specimen sequenced was PBMCs. The receptor set was obtained from a man aged 18 to 35 in good health and CMV-seronegative.

This chain joins TRBV7-9 and TRBJ1-1; TRBD1 agrees at 10 bases. Germline-derived CDR1 and CDR2 are SEHNR and FQNEAQ (reference sequence). CDR3 length: 14 amino acids. The V and J ends lost 5 bases and 5 bases, in that order; junction bases with no gene match: 5. CDR3 coding DNA: TGTGCCAGCAGCCCCGGGACAGGGGAGACTGAAGCTTTCTTT. This gives the protein CASSPGTGETEAFF.

The chain recombines TRBV7-9 with TRBJ1-2; D is ambiguous. CDR3 length: 14 residues. Trimming removed 5 bases from V and 14 bases from J, with 24 bases in between. From germline, CDR1 is SEHNR and CDR2 FQNEAQ (reference sequence). The CDR3 DNA is TGTGCCAGCAGCCGAATTGTTCCGGGTCCCCTCATGACCTTC. It codes for CASSRIVPGPLMTF.

This chain uses TRBV19 with TRBJ2-3; 7 bases match TRBD1. The length of the CDR3 is 17 residues. Germline trimming cut 7 bases from V and 4 bases from J; bases unmatched to any gene: 17. CDR1 and CDR2 from the germline V gene are LNHDA and SQIVND (reference sequence). Here the CDR3 DNA reads TGTGCCAGTACGTCCATGGGTTCGACAGGGCGGTCAGATACGCAGTATTTT. Protein product: CASTSMGSTGRSDTQYF.

The chain uses TRBV11-2 and TRBJ2-7; D gene unclear. Germline lookup yields CDR1 SGHAT and CDR2 FQNNGV. The CDR3 has 14 amino acids. V was shortened by 3 bases and J by 2 bases, with 11 bases between the two germline ends. In nucleotides, the CDR3 is TGTGCCAGCAGCTTTGACACCTTAACCTACGAGCAGTACTTC. Protein sequence: CASSFDTLTYEQYF.

The V and J genes are TRBV30 and TRBJ1-5, with D unclear. Trimming shortened V by 2 bases and J by 4 bases, and 12 bases separated the two germline ends. The CDR3 is 14 amino acids. The germline CDR1 and CDR2 sequences are GTSNPN and SVGIG (reference sequence). The DNA of the CDR3 is TGTGCCTGGAGTCCGGGAACGGGGAATCAGCCCCAGCATTTT. Translating it yields CAWSPGTGNQPQHF. Full variable domain (rest looked up from reference TRBV30 and TRBJ1-5): SQTIHQWPATLVQPVGSPLSLECTVEGTSNPNLYWYRQAAGRGLQLLFYSVGIGQISSEVPQNLSASRPQDRQFILSSKKLLLSDSGFYLCAWSPGTGNQPQHFGDGTRLSIL.

The V call is TRBV30, the J call TRBJ1-1; D is uncertain. The CDR3 runs to 12 residues. V shed 0 bases and J shed 8 bases, with 10 bases lying between them. The germline CDR1 and CDR2 sequences are GTSNPN and SVGIG (reference sequence). DNA of the CDR3: TGTGCCTGGAGTGTACAAACAGACGAAGCTTTCTTT. It codes for CAWSVQTDEAFF.

The chain carries TRBV5-4 and TRBJ2-3, with D perhaps TRBD2 (7 bases). The CDR3 runs to 15 residues. CDR1 SGHNT and CDR2 YYREEE come from the germline V gene (reference sequence). V was trimmed by 1 base and J by 4 bases, leaving 13 bases between them. The CDR3 sequence is CASSLRGAGSDTQYF. CDR3 sequence (DNA): TGTGCCAGCAGCTTGCGGGGGGCTGGTTCAGATACGCAGTATTTT.

In its sample, this clone was seen a few times. The gene calls are TRBV12-5 and TRBJ2-3; 11 nucleotides align to TRBD2. CDR1 is LGHNT, CDR2 FRNRAP, per germline. The CDR3 is made up of 23 amino acids. Trimming cost V 2 bases and J 0 bases; bases outside gene matches: 22. CDR3 residues: CASGLLGSLERPGLAASTDTQYF. In DNA form, the CDR3 reads TGTGCTAGTGGTTTGTTGGGGTCCCTGGAAAGACCGGGACTAGCGGCGAGCACAGATACGCAGTATTTT.

CDR3 amino acids: CANEPGQGHGYTF. The CDR3 nucleotides are TGTGCCAACGAGCCGGGACAGGGCCATGGCTACACCTTC. V usage is TRBV7-9 and J usage is TRBJ1-2; 9 nucleotides agree with TRBD1. Per the germline V gene, CDR1 is SEHNR and CDR2 is FQNEAQ (reference sequence). The CDR3 totals 13 residues. Trimming took 10 bases from V and 6 from J; bases not matched to a gene: 9. The full variable domain, with the rest looked up from reference TRBV7-9 and TRBJ1-2, is DTGVSQNPRHKITKRGQNVTFRCDPISEHNRLYWYRQTLGQGPEFLTYFQNEAQLEKSRLLSDRFSAERPKGSFSTLEIQRTEQGDSAMYLCANEPGQGHGYTFGSGTRLTVV.

The rearrangement joins TRBV7-2 to TRBJ2-5, with TRBD2 identical over 8 bases. The V gene's germline CDR1 is SGHTA and CDR2 FQGNSA. With V trimmed by 4 bases and J by 5 bases, 12 bases remained unmatched. There are 16 residues in the CDR3. CDR3 DNA: TGTGCCAGCAGCTGGATGGGCGGGGGGAGGGGGGAGACCCAGTACTTC. Its protein is CASSWMGGGRGETQYF.

This chain connects TRBV25-1 to TRBJ2-5; 9 bases are shared with TRBD1. CDR3 length: 16 amino acids. J lost 5 bases, V lost 0 bases, and 7 bases had no gene match. Germline loops: CDR1 MGHDK, CDR2 SYGVNS. The CDR3 sequence: CASSEYAQGARETQYF. Here the CDR3 DNA reads TGTGCCAGCAGTGAATATGCACAGGGGGCCAGGGAGACCCAGTACTTC.

J is TRBJ2-1 and V is TRBV5-4; TRBD1 aligns across 7 bases. Germline CDR1 reads SGHNT; CDR2 reads YYREEE (reference sequence). V was clipped by 0 bases and J by 2 bases; unmatched bases: 14. The CDR3 runs 19 residues. The CDR3 reads CASSLAEGAGSSAYNEQFF. In nucleotides, the CDR3 is TGTGCCAGCAGCTTGGCTGAGGGGGCAGGGAGTAGCGCCTACAATGAGCAGTTCTTC.

The chain's CDR3 is CAISDLPGTSGGAVQFF. CDR3 in DNA: TGTGCCATCAGTGATCTCCCTGGGACTAGCGGGGGGGCTGTGCAGTTCTTC. The V and J genes are TRBV10-3 and TRBJ2-1; 16 bases fit TRBD2. With 3 bases clipped from V and 12 bases from J, the junction kept 11 bases outside the gene matches. Germline-derived CDR1 and CDR2 are ENHRY and SYGVKD. The CDR3 consists of 17 residues.

V usage is TRBV9 and J usage is TRBJ2-5, with D hard to call. Germline V gives CDR1 SGDLS, CDR2 YYNGEE. The ends were cut back, 0 bases at V and 2 bases at J, with 8 bases in the middle. The CDR3 sequence is 14 residues long. The DNA of the CDR3 is TGTGCCAGCAGCGTAGAAGTCACTCAAGAGACCCAGTACTTC. It translates to CASSVEVTQETQYF. Looking up the rest from reference TRBV9 and TRBJ2-5 gives the full variable domain: DSGVTQTPKHLITATGQRVTLRCSPRSGDLSVYWYQQSLDQGLQFLIQYYNGEERAKGNILERFSAQQFPDLHSELNLSSLELGDSALYFCASSVEVTQETQYFGPGTRLLVL.

The J gene is TRBJ2-7, the V gene TRBV6-1; D is perhaps TRBD2 (7 bases). Germline V gene sequence: CDR1 MNHNS, CDR2 SASEGT. V lost 6 bases, J lost 2 bases, and 17 bases lay in between. The CDR3 contains 15 residues. CDR3 DNA sequence: TGTGCCAGCAGGCCTAGGGGGGGACACCCCTACGAGCAGTACTTC. Protein product: CASRPRGGHPYEQYF.

The chain carries TRBV4-1 and TRBJ1-6; 9 bases fit TRBD1. The CDR3 covers 15 residues. Germline V lookup: CDR1 MGHRA, CDR2 YSYEKL. With V trimmed by 1 base and J by 11 bases, 6 bases remained unmatched. CDR3 sequence: CASSQGDRDIAPLHF. The CDR3 DNA follows: TGCGCCAGCAGCCAAGGGGACAGGGATATAGCACCCCTCCACTTT.

The chain uses TRBV15 and TRBJ1-1, with D perhaps matching TRBD1 (5 bases). This CDR3 has 13 residues. V was trimmed by 5 bases and J by 11 bases, leaving 18 bases between them. From germline, CDR1 is LNHNV and CDR2 YYDKDF (reference sequence). The DNA for the CDR3 is TGTGCCACCAGCCCGGGCGGGGGAATATGGGCTTTCTTT. It yields the protein CATSPGGGIWAFF. The full variable domain, with the rest looked up from reference TRBV15 and TRBJ1-1, is DAMVIQNPRYQVTQFGKPVTLSCSQTLNHNVMYWYQQKSSQAPKLLFHYYDKDFNNEADTPDNFQSRRPNTSFCFLDIRSPGLGDTAMYLCATSPGGGIWAFFGQGTRLTVV.

This chain connects TRBV18 to TRBJ1-4; D unresolved. The CDR3 totals 15 residues. The germline CDR1 and CDR2 sequences are KGHSH and LQKENI. Trimming removed 6 bases at V and 0 bases at J, with 11 bases between. The CDR3 coding sequence is TGTGCCAGCTCCCAACGACGGGCAACTAATGAAAAACTGTTTTTT. It is translated as CASSQRRATNEKLFF.

The rearrangement joins TRBV6-5 to TRBJ1-6; weak D call: TRBD1 (5 bases). The germline V and J ends were trimmed by 4 bases and 8 bases, with 15 bases remaining between them. The CDR3 has 15 amino acids. Germline CDR1 reads MNHEY; CDR2 reads SVGAGI. This CDR3 reads CASSSQGSFHSPLHF. For the CDR3, the DNA is TGTGCCAGCAGTTCGCAGGGCAGCTTTCATTCACCCCTCCACTTT.